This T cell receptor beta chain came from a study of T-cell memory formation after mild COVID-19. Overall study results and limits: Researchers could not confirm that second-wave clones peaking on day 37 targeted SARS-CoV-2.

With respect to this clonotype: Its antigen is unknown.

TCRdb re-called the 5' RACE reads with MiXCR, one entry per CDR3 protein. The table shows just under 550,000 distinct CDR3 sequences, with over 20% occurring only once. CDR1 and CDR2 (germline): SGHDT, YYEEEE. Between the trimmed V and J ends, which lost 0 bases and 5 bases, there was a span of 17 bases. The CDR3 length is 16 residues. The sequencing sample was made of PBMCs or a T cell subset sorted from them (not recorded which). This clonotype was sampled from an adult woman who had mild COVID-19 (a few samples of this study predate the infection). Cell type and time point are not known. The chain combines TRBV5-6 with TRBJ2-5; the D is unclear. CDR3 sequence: CASSLAWGSFDETQYF. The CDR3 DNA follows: TGTGCCAGCAGCTTGGCCTGGGGATCCTTCGACGAGACCCAGTACTTC.